These 30 T cell receptor beta chains came from one sample sequenced in a study of T cell responses to AZD1222 COVID-19 vaccine. The assay was immunoSEQ multiplex PCR, and TCRdb's table has in-frame clones only and misses some. The sample shows about 160,000 clones, 92% of them seen only once. Here the sequenced sample was peripheral blood, taken on day 0 of MenACWY control vaccination. These receptors were taken from an adult in good health.

This chain connects TRBV5-5 to TRBJ2-7; 7 positions match TRBD2. J gave up 5 bases and V 4 bases, and 9 bases lay outside the gene matches. Germline loops: CDR1 SGHKS, CDR2 YYEKEE (reference sequence). The CDR3 is made up of 14 amino acids. The CDR3 region is CASSRLRGVDEQYF. CDR3 DNA sequence: TGTGCCAGCAGCCGGCTTCGGGGGGTGGACGAGCAGTACTTC.

This chain joins TRBV28 and TRBJ1-2, with D unclear. Germline CDR1 and CDR2: MDHEN and SYDVKM. The CDR3 covers 11 residues. Trimming stripped 8 bases from V and 5 bases from J, with 9 bases between. CDR3 loop: CASEKAYGYTF. CDR3 bases: TGTGCCAGCGAGAAGGCGTATGGCTACACCTTC.

The V call is TRBV11-2, the J call TRBJ2-3, with 16 bases matching TRBD2. The CDR3 length is 18 residues. From germline, CDR1 is SGHAT and CDR2 FQNNGV. The J segment lost 3 bases and the V segment lost 6 bases, leaving 9 bases of the junction unmatched. This CDR3 reads CASRRGTSGRAKTDTQYF. The CDR3 region has the DNA TGTGCCAGCAGGAGGGGGACTAGCGGGAGGGCAAAAACAGATACGCAGTATTTT.

The chain recombines TRBV19 with TRBJ1-6; no clear D. Trimming removed 6 bases at V and 0 bases at J, with 9 bases between. Looked up from germline, CDR1 is LNHDA and CDR2 is SQIVND (reference sequence). The CDR3 totals 15 residues. CDR3 nucleotide sequence: TGTGCCAGTAGCCCCCGGGGCTCCTATAATTCACCCCTCCACTTT. Translating gives CASSPRGSYNSPLHF. The entire variable domain, with the rest obtained from reference TRBV19 and TRBJ1-6, is as follows: DGGITQSPKYLFRKEGQNVTLSCEQNLNHDAMYWYRQDPGQGLRLIYYSQIVNDFQKGDIAEGYSVSREKKESFPLTVTSAQKNPTAFYLCASSPRGSYNSPLHFGNGTRLTVT.

The rearrangement links TRBV7-8 to TRBJ1-2; D gene uncertain. V lost 1 base and J 0 bases, leaving 6 bases between the germline ends. The CDR3 is 14 residues long. Germline assignment: CDR1 SGHVS and CDR2 FQNEAQ. CDR3 region: CASSLGGANYGYTF. CDR3 coding DNA: TGTGCCAGCAGCTTAGGGGGAGCTAACTATGGCTACACCTTC.

As DNA, the CDR3 is TGCGCCAGCAGCCTTTACAGGGGACAAGATACGCAGTATTTT. Protein sequence: CASSLYRGQDTQYF. J is TRBJ2-3 and V is TRBV4-1; 7 nucleotides agree with TRBD1. V dropped 4 bases and J dropped 5; count of bases not matched to a gene: 6. The CDR3 length is 14 residues. Germline lookup yields CDR1 MGHRA and CDR2 YSYEKL.

This clone was picked up one time. The rearrangement joins TRBV9 to TRBJ1-3, with TRBD1 matching 7 bases. The CDR3 runs to 16 residues. Germline-derived CDR1 and CDR2 are SGDLS and YYNGEE. After removal of 0 bases from V and 0 bases from J, the junction contained 3 bases not matched to a gene. CDR3 DNA sequence: TGTGCCAGCAGCGTAGCTTGGGACAGCTCTGGAAACACCATATATTTT. Encoded protein: CASSVAWDSSGNTIYF.

This clone was detected only a few times. The rearrangement uses TRBV27 and TRBJ1-5; the D gene is possibly TRBD1 (5 bases). In germline, CDR1 is MNHEY, CDR2 SMNVEV (reference sequence). The CDR3 contains 13 residues. Trimming stripped 2 bases from V and 6 bases from J, with 8 bases between. CDR3 DNA: TGTGCCAGCAGTTTAAAGGGGCTTCAGCCCCAGCATTTT. This gives the protein CASSLKGLQPQHF.

The rearrangement joins TRBV5-4 to TRBJ2-1, with a tentative D call TRBD2 (6 bases). The CDR3 consists of 15 residues. The germline V gene has CDR1 SGHNT and CDR2 YYREEE (reference sequence). V was shortened by 0 bases and J by 4 bases, with 11 bases between the two germline ends. CDR3: CASSLEGSGYNEQFF. The CDR3 nucleotides are TGTGCCAGCAGCTTGGAGGGTAGCGGTTACAATGAGCAGTTCTTC. Variable domain in full (rest from reference TRBV5-4 and TRBJ2-1): ETGVTQSPTHLIKTRGQQVTLRCSSQSGHNTVSWYQQALGQGPQFIFQYYREEENGRGNFPPRFSGLQFPNYSSELNVNALELDDSALYLCASSLEGSGYNEQFFGPGTRLTVL.

This sequence joins TRBV27 and TRBJ2-7, with D perhaps TRBD2 (6 bases). The CDR3 is 15 residues long. CDR1 and CDR2 (germline): MNHEY, SMNVEV (reference sequence). V lost 5 bases, J lost 3 bases, and 17 bases lay in between. CDR3 sequence reads: CASSLRSEGYYEQYF. The CDR3 coding sequence is TGTGCCAGCAGTCTCCGGTCGGAGGGGTACTACGAGCAGTACTTC.

The table lists this clone with a count of one. This chain connects TRBV2 to TRBJ1-5; 7 bases line up with TRBD1. The V gene's germline CDR1 is SNHLY and CDR2 FYNNEI. This CDR3 region has 17 residues. J was trimmed by 5 bases and V by 2 bases; bases with no gene match: 12. The CDR3 is CASSERRGQTFYQPQHF. CDR3 nucleotide sequence: TGTGCCAGCAGTGAAAGGAGGGGACAGACCTTTTATCAGCCCCAGCATTTT.

This clone was picked up one time. The genes are TRBV10-3 and TRBJ2-3; 14 bases agree with TRBD2. With 6 bases clipped from V and 0 bases from J, the junction kept 5 bases outside the gene matches. Germline loops: CDR1 ENHRY, CDR2 SYGVKD. CDR3 length equals 17 residues. This CDR3 reads CAIRETSGRESTDTQYF. In DNA, the CDR3 is TGTGCCATCAGGGAGACTAGCGGGAGGGAAAGCACAGATACGCAGTATTTT.

This chain joins TRBV9 and TRBJ2-3; D not resolved. The V and J ends lost 2 bases and 1 base respectively, with 11 bases between them. Germline CDR1 and CDR2: SGDLS and YYNGEE. The CDR3 totals 15 residues. The CDR3 protein is CASSVMDVGTDTQYF. CDR3 sequence (DNA): TGTGCCAGCAGCGTCATGGATGTCGGCACAGATACGCAGTATTTT.

This rearrangement joins TRBV9 to TRBJ1-4, with a tentative D call TRBD1 (5 bases). Trimming took off 4 bases at V and 5 bases at J, with 15 bases between the two ends. The length of the CDR3 is 15 residues. Per germline, CDR1 SGDLS and CDR2 YYNGEE. CDR3 amino acids: CASSPQTAPNEKLFF. The CDR3 DNA reads as TGTGCCAGCAGCCCCCAGACAGCACCGAATGAAAAACTGTTTTTT. The whole variable domain, remainder taken from reference TRBV9 and TRBJ1-4, is DSGVTQTPKHLITATGQRVTLRCSPRSGDLSVYWYQQSLDQGLQFLIQYYNGEERAKGNILERFSAQQFPDLHSELNLSSLELGDSALYFCASSPQTAPNEKLFFGSGTQLSVL.

This clone appeared once. This chain joins TRBV30 and TRBJ2-4; D remains ambiguous. Trimming cost V 1 base and J 9 bases, with 4 bases left between them. The CDR3 has 10 amino acids. Germline loops: CDR1 GTSNPN, CDR2 SVGIG (reference sequence). The CDR3 DNA reads TGTGCCTGGAGTGATGGCATTCAGTACTTC. Translating gives CAWSDGIQYF.

This chain connects TRBV15 to TRBJ1-1; D unclear. Germline CDR1 and CDR2: LNHNV and YYDKDF (reference sequence). The CDR3 is 17 residues long. V lost 0 bases and J lost 6, with 20 bases in between. CDR3 bases: TGTGCCACCAGCAGAGACGAATGGAGCCACCTCTTCCCTGAAGCTTTCTTT. Translating it yields CATSRDEWSHLFPEAFF. Full variable domain (rest looked up from reference TRBV15 and TRBJ1-1): DAMVIQNPRYQVTQFGKPVTLSCSQTLNHNVMYWYQQKSSQAPKLLFHYYDKDFNNEADTPDNFQSRRPNTSFCFLDIRSPGLGDTAMYLCATSRDEWSHLFPEAFFGQGTRLTVV.

Only one count was recorded for this clone. This rearrangement joins TRBV7-2 to TRBJ2-7; D remains unclear. Trimming cost V 4 bases and J 2 bases, with 15 bases left between them. The CDR3 totals 15 residues. The germline V gene encodes CDR1 SGHTA and CDR2 FQGNSA. CDR3 sequence: CASSSRPLGPYEQYF. CDR3 DNA sequence: TGTGCCAGCAGCTCCCGACCCTTAGGGCCCTACGAGCAGTACTTC.

The chain joins TRBV15 to TRBJ2-1; TRBD2 matches 14 bases. Germline values: CDR1 LNHNV, CDR2 YYDKDF (reference sequence). V was clipped by 2 bases and J by 9 bases; unmatched bases: 6. This CDR3 region has 16 residues. The CDR3 DNA reads as TGTGCCACCAGCAGAAACCCGGGACTAGCGGGAGTTGAGCAGTTCTTC. It codes for CATSRNPGLAGVEQFF. The whole variable domain, remainder taken from reference TRBV15 and TRBJ2-1, is DAMVIQNPRYQVTQFGKPVTLSCSQTLNHNVMYWYQQKSSQAPKLLFHYYDKDFNNEADTPDNFQSRRPNTSFCFLDIRSPGLGDTAMYLCATSRNPGLAGVEQFFGPGTRLTVL.

The chain couples TRBV7-3 to TRBJ2-1; tentatively, D is TRBD2 (6 bases). V was shortened by 2 bases and J by 10 bases, with 18 bases between the two germline ends. The CDR3 runs 15 residues. The germline CDR1 and CDR2 sequences are SGHTA and FQGTGA. Here the CDR3 DNA reads TGTGCCAGCAGCTTAGGGCTACCCCCGGAGGGAGAGCAGTTCTTC. Its protein product is CASSLGLPPEGEQFF. Based on the CDR3 plus reference TRBV7-3 and TRBJ2-1, the full variable domain is GAGVSQTPSNKVTEKGKYVELRCDPISGHTALYWYRQSLGQGPEFLIYFQGTGAADDSGLPNDRFFAVRPEGSVSTLKIQRTERGDSAVYLCASSLGLPPEGEQFFGPGTRLTVL.

This chain uses TRBV27 with TRBJ1-6, with D tentatively TRBD1 (5 bases). CDR3 length equals 17 residues. The germline CDR1 and CDR2 sequences are MNHEY and SMNVEV (reference sequence). V dropped 6 bases and J dropped 4 bases, with 19 bases sitting between them. CDR3 residues: CASSPREGRAYNSPLHF. The CDR3 DNA sequence: TGTGCCAGCAGCCCCCGGGAGGGGAGGGCATATAATTCACCCCTCCACTTT.

This CDR3 is CAINGGRASNEQFF. DNA for the CDR3: TGTGCCATCAACGGCGGGAGAGCTAGCAATGAGCAGTTCTTC. This chain joins TRBV10-3 and TRBJ2-1; 7 bases are shared with TRBD2. Trimming cost V 7 bases and J 6 bases; bases outside gene matches: 9. The CDR3 covers 14 residues. Germline V CDR1 and CDR2: ENHRY, SYGVKD.

This CDR3 reads CASSKNPTPYYGYTF. CDR3 bases: TGTGCCAGCAGTAAGAACCCGACTCCTTACTATGGCTACACCTTC. V is TRBV28 and J is TRBJ1-2; D is unresolved. This CDR3 is built from 15 residues. Trimming left V 5 bases short and J 3 bases short, with 16 bases between. CDR1 MDHEN and CDR2 SYDVKM come from the germline V gene.

Of note for this clone: The junction does not match germline at one end; this may be a read error. The rearrangement links TRBV5-1 to TRBJ2-7; D is undetermined. This CDR3 contains 13 residues. Germline lookup yields CDR1 SGHRS and CDR2 YFSETQ. In DNA form, the CDR3 reads TGCGCCAGCAGCTTGCCGTTGTCCTCCGAGCAGTACTTC. This gives the protein CASSLPLSSEQYF. The complete variable domain, with remaining parts taken from reference TRBV5-1 and TRBJ2-7, reads KAGVTQTPRYLIKTRGQQVTLSCSPISGHRSVSWYQQTPGQGLQFLFEYFSETQRNKGNFPGRFSGRQFSNSRSEMNVSTLELGDSALYLCASSLPLSSEQYFGPGTRLTVT.

This chain connects TRBV5-8 to TRBJ1-2; perhaps TRBD1 as D (5 bases). V was cut by 2 bases and J by 2 bases, with 16 bases left in between. Germline V lookup: CDR1 SGHTS, CDR2 YDEGEE. The CDR3 contains 16 residues. CDR3 in amino acids: CASSFVRDPRNYGYTF. Written as DNA, the CDR3 is TGTGCCAGCAGCTTCGTACGGGACCCAAGAAACTATGGCTACACCTTC.

The rearrangement joins TRBV11-2 to TRBJ2-7, with TRBD1 identical over 7 bases. CDR1 and CDR2 from the germline V gene are SGHAT and FQNNGV. Losses at the gene ends were 3 bases for V and 3 bases for J; bases not matched to a gene: 5. This CDR3 has 14 amino acids. In DNA, the CDR3 is TGTGCCAGCAGCTTCGACCGGGACAGCTACGAGCAGTACTTC. Encoded protein: CASSFDRDSYEQYF.

The chain combines TRBV5-6 with TRBJ1-2, with D unresolved. Germline CDR1 and CDR2: SGHDT and YYEEEE. V lost 4 bases to trimming and J lost 4 bases, with 11 bases between them. This CDR3 region has 13 residues. As DNA, the CDR3 is TGTGCCAGCAGCCCGATGCGGGGCTATGGCTACACCTTC. This translates into CASSPMRGYGYTF.

The chain is built from TRBV7-2 and TRBJ2-3; TRBD2 matches 7 bases. Germline V CDR1 and CDR2: SGHTA, FQGNSA. This CDR3 comprises 15 residues. J gave up 2 bases and V 0 bases, and 2 bases lay outside the gene matches. CDR3: CASSLAGGFTDTQYF. The CDR3 nucleotides are TGTGCCAGCAGCTTAGCGGGAGGGTTCACAGATACGCAGTATTTT. Full variable domain (outside the CDR3, taken from reference TRBV7-2 and TRBJ2-3): GAGVSQSPSNKVTEKGKDVELRCDPISGHTALYWYRQSLGQGLEFLIYFQGNSAPDKSGLPSDRFSAERTGGSVSTLTIQRTQQEDSAVYLCASSLAGGFTDTQYFGPGTRLTVL.

V and J are TRBV5-6 and TRBJ1-2; D uncertain. The CDR3 is made up of 14 amino acids. The V gene's germline CDR1 is SGHDT and CDR2 YYEEEE. Trimming took off 4 bases at V and 2 bases at J, with 12 bases between the two ends. CDR3 nucleotide sequence: TGTGCCAGCAGCCAGGACTTAATGAACTATGGCTACACCTTC. Protein sequence: CASSQDLMNYGYTF.

The rearrangement links TRBV5-1 to TRBJ1-1; no clear D. The CDR3 is 14 amino acids. V gave up 1 base and J gave up 1 base, with 8 bases separating them. Germline assignment: CDR1 SGHRS and CDR2 YFSETQ. For the CDR3, the DNA is TGCGCCAGCAGCTTGAAAGTTAGGAACACTGAAGCTTTCTTT. Its translation: CASSLKVRNTEAFF.

The chain combines TRBV5-1 with TRBJ2-7; 7 bases map to TRBD1. The CDR3 spans 13 residues. The V segment lost 6 bases and the J segment 2 bases; nucleotides outside the gene matches: 5. CDR1 and CDR2 from the germline V gene are SGHRS and YFSETQ. CDR3 in amino acids: CASNPGTAYEQYF. In nucleotides, the CDR3 is TGCGCCAGCAACCCCGGGACAGCCTACGAGCAGTACTTC.